Included here is one T cell receptor (beta chain) sequence, with context. Antigen specificity is unknown. This sample is drawn from a study of cytomegalovirus exposure and HLA in healthy donors. As for the study in general: An early data release held some 89 million unique TCRs from HLA-typed donors.

PCR used 60 Vbeta primers and 13 Jbeta primers. In the study's own analysis: A later analysis counted 80 million or so unique TCR beta chains, 9.5 million to 12 million shared. Sequencing was performed with immunoSEQ multiplex PCR; in TCRdb, only in-frame clones are kept and a portion is missing. Clone size and the V and J calls come from that table; the DNA yielded D and trimming. The sample holds 110,000 or so clones; more than 80% are singletons and the top ten take about 1.7%. From germline, CDR1 is SGHTA and CDR2 FQGNSA. Deletions cut 5 bases from V and 4 bases from J, with 11 bases between. This CDR3 contains 13 residues. Broader study findings: Immune exposure was documented only through CMV serostatus. The study recorded more than 150 TCR beta chains that were cytomegalovirus-associated.

The chain combines TRBV7-2 with TRBJ1-1; no firm D call. The clonotype originates from a middle-aged man in good health and CMV-seronegative. Sequencing used PBMCs. CDR3 bases: TGTGCCAGCAGCCCAAGGCGGAGCACTGAAGCTTTCTTT. Amino acid sequence: CASSPRRSTEAFF.